This passage covers 32 T cell receptor beta chains from one sample sequenced in a study of T-cell memory formation after mild COVID-19. TCRdb ran MiXCR on the 5' RACE reads and lists one entry per CDR3 protein. The sample lists 400,000 or so distinct CDR3 sequences, around 19% occurring once. Sequencing was carried out using PBMCs or a T cell subset sorted from them (not recorded which). These receptors were collected from an adult woman who had mild COVID-19 (a few samples of this study predate the infection). Cell type and time point are not known.

This clonotype has more than one count but fewer than ten. The chain is built from TRBV5-1 and TRBJ1-1; weak D call: TRBD1 (6 bases). Germline V gene sequence: CDR1 SGHRS, CDR2 YFSETQ. The CDR3 extends over 14 amino acids. The V and J ends lost 0 bases and 1 base respectively, with 7 bases between them. The CDR3 region has the DNA TGCGCCAGCAGCTTGGGGGACACGAACACTGAAGCTTTCTTT. Protein product: CASSLGDTNTEAFF.

The chain has TRBV12-3 or TRBV12-4 and TRBJ2-5; 8 nucleotides agree with TRBD1. V trimming: 8 bases; J trimming: 2 bases; junction bases outside the gene matches: 7. The CDR3 loop spans 14 amino acids. The CDR3 loop reads CASSRTGFQETQYF. DNA of the CDR3: TGTGCCAGCTCCCGGACAGGGTTTCAAGAGACCCAGTACTTC.

This clonotype occurred a few times. The chain recombines TRBV20-1 with TRBJ1-2; D unresolved. The germline V gene encodes CDR1 DFQATT and CDR2 SNEGSKA (reference sequence). The CDR3 spans 14 residues. The ends were cut back, 2 bases at V and 4 bases at J, with 14 bases in the middle. CDR3 in DNA: TGCAGTGCTAGACCAAACGGCAGGCTCTATGGCTACACCTTC. This encodes CSARPNGRLYGYTF.

The rearrangement links TRBV4-2 to TRBJ2-1; TRBD2 agrees at 7 bases. Germline V gene data show CDR1 as LGHNA and CDR2 as YNFKEQ. CDR3 size: 17 residues. With 0 bases clipped from V and 2 bases from J, the junction kept 7 bases outside the gene matches. The CDR3, as DNA: TGTGCCAGCAGCCAAGATGGGGGGGGGAATCCCTACAATGAGCAGTTCTTC. It translates to CASSQDGGGNPYNEQFF.

The genes are TRBV6-5 and TRBJ2-7; the D gene is possibly TRBD2 (5 bases). The V and J ends lost 5 bases and 1 base respectively, with 15 bases between them. Per the germline V gene, CDR1 is MNHEY and CDR2 is SVGAGI. This CDR3 spans 15 amino acids. DNA for the CDR3: TGTGCCAGCAGTGGCGGTGGGTCGGGGTCCTACGAGCAGTACTTC. It translates to CASSGGGSGSYEQYF.

The table lists this clonotype with a few counts. The J gene is TRBJ2-5, the V gene TRBV6-6; 10 nucleotides align to TRBD1. Per germline, CDR1 MNHNY and CDR2 SVGAGI (reference sequence). J lost 1 base, V lost 6 bases, and 5 bases had no gene match. CDR3 length equals 15 residues. In DNA, the CDR3 is TGTGCCAGCAGAAAAGACAGGGGGCGCCAAGAGACCCAGTACTTC. This codes for CASRKDRGRQETQYF.

The chain recombines TRBV7-2 with TRBJ1-2; D gene unclear. CDR3 length: 14 residues. Per germline, CDR1 SGHTA and CDR2 FQGNSA. The V end was cut by 0 bases, the J end by 3 bases, with 8 bases between. The DNA of the CDR3 is TGTGCCAGCAGCTTAGCGAGAAGTCACTATGGCTACACCTTC. Its translation is CASSLARSHYGYTF. Together with reference TRBV7-2 and TRBJ1-2, the CDR3 gives the full variable domain: GAGVSQSPSNKVTEKGKDVELRCDPISGHTALYWYRQSLGQGLEFLIYFQGNSAPDKSGLPSDRFSAERTGGSVSTLTIQRTQQEDSAVYLCASSLARSHYGYTFGSGTRLTVV.

Ten or more counts support this clonotype. The rearrangement joins TRBV12-3 or TRBV12-4 to TRBJ1-3; D unresolved. Trimming took 8 bases from V and 0 from J, leaving 5 bases between them. The CDR3 is 12 residues long. The CDR3 DNA is TGTGCCAGCTCATACTCTGGAAACACCATATATTTT. This encodes CASSYSGNTIYF.

V and J are TRBV4-2 and TRBJ2-2, with 8 bases aligning to TRBD2. Unmatched junction bases numbered 4, after V lost 1 base and J lost 6 bases. The CDR3 sequence is 15 residues long. CDR1 LGHNA and CDR2 YNFKEQ come from the germline V gene. CDR3 nucleotide sequence: TGTGCCAGCAGCCAAGGCTTACTAGCGGCCGGGGAGCTGTTTTTT. Translating gives CASSQGLLAAGELFF.

This clonotype was detected only once. The genes are TRBV3-1 and TRBJ2-1; TRBD2 is a possible D gene (5 bases). The V end lost 4 bases, the J end lost 7 bases, and 11 bases lay between the germline ends. Germline CDR1 and CDR2: LGHDT and YNNKEL (reference sequence). The length of the CDR3 is 13 residues. The CDR3 loop is CASSPPGSNEQFF. CDR3 in DNA: TGTGCCAGCAGCCCCCCGGGGAGTAATGAGCAGTTCTTC.

With respect to this clonotype: An end of the junction does not agree with germline; a read error may underlie this. The chain has TRBV10-3 and TRBJ2-5; perhaps D is TRBD1 or TRBD2 (6 bases each). The germline gives CDR1 ENHRY, CDR2 SYGVKD. The CDR3 covers 12 residues. The CDR3 reads CAIRGGIETQYF. As DNA, the CDR3 is TGTGCAATCAGGGGCGGGATAGAGACCCAGTACTTC.

This clonotype was observed a handful of times. The gene calls are TRBV20-1 and TRBJ1-1; TRBD1 is a possible D gene (5 bases). CDR3 length equals 16 residues. Germline V lookup: CDR1 DFQATT, CDR2 SNEGSKA (reference sequence). Trimming removed 0 bases from V and 5 bases from J, with 19 bases in between. CDR3 loop: CSARDLRTGWGTEAFF. The CDR3 DNA is TGCAGTGCTAGAGACCTTCGAACAGGCTGGGGGACTGAAGCTTTCTTT.

This clonotype came up a few times. The chain employs TRBV12-3 or TRBV12-4 and TRBJ2-5; D gene unclear. The ends were cut back, 3 bases at V and 5 bases at J, with 10 bases in the middle. The CDR3 runs 13 residues. This CDR3 is CASSLMQRETQYF. CDR3 DNA: TGTGCCAGCAGTTTGATGCAGAGGGAGACCCAGTACTTC.

The chain carries TRBV12-3 or TRBV12-4 and TRBJ2-3; D could derive from TRBD1 or TRBD2 (5 bases each). Trimming shortened V by 3 bases and J by 7 bases, and 8 bases separated the two germline ends. This CDR3 spans 12 amino acids. CDR3 protein: CASSLGEYTQYF. The CDR3 DNA sequence: TGTGCCAGCAGTTTGGGGGAATATACGCAGTATTTT.

This clonotype was detected ten times or more. V usage is TRBV5-1 and J usage is TRBJ1-1, with 7 nucleotides matching TRBD1. Germline-derived CDR1 and CDR2 are SGHRS and YFSETQ. The ends lost 4 bases at V and 7 bases at J; junction bases unmatched: 10. The CDR3 is made up of 14 amino acids. This chain's CDR3 is CASSPRTGGGEAFF. CDR3 DNA: TGCGCCAGCAGCCCCAGGACAGGCGGGGGTGAAGCTTTCTTT.

This chain connects TRBV5-1 to TRBJ2-1; 8 bases map to TRBD2. The V gene's germline CDR1 is SGHRS and CDR2 YFSETQ. The V and J ends lost 4 bases and 4 bases, in that order; junction bases with no gene match: 7. CDR3 length equals 15 residues. CDR3 amino acids: CASSVGSGEYNEQFF. The CDR3 DNA is TGCGCCAGCAGCGTGGGTAGCGGGGAATACAATGAGCAGTTCTTC.

This clonotype was seen many times. V gene TRBV6-5 combines with J gene TRBJ2-1; weak D call: TRBD1 (8 bases). V was pared by 8 bases and J by 8 bases, with 16 bases between. Germline loops: CDR1 MNHEY, CDR2 SVGAGI. CDR3 length equals 13 residues. CDR3 DNA sequence: TGTGCCAGCTACGACAGGGGAGGGGATGAGCAGTTCTTC. It translates to CASYDRGGDEQFF.

This clonotype was detected a few times. The J gene is TRBJ1-1, the V gene TRBV6-6, with D perhaps matching TRBD1 (5 bases). Germline V gene data show CDR1 as MNHNY and CDR2 as SVGAGI (reference sequence). The CDR3 contains 14 residues. Between the trimmed V and J ends, which lost 5 bases and 1 base, there was a span of 11 bases. The CDR3 protein is CASSTGGWNTEAFF. The CDR3 DNA reads TGTGCCAGCAGTACTGGGGGGTGGAACACTGAAGCTTTCTTT.

This rearrangement joins TRBV6-5 to TRBJ2-3, with a tentative D call TRBD2 (5 bases). Germline V CDR1 and CDR2: MNHEY, SVGAGI. The CDR3 has 14 amino acids. V shed 8 bases and J shed 0 bases, with 12 bases lying between them. CDR3 protein: CASGERPSTDTQYF. The CDR3, as DNA: TGTGCCAGCGGGGAGAGACCAAGCACAGATACGCAGTATTTT.

This clonotype was recorded a few times. The chain uses TRBV12-3 or TRBV12-4 and TRBJ1-4; the D gene is possibly TRBD1 (6 bases). This CDR3 region has 13 residues. V dropped 6 bases and J dropped 8 bases, with 13 bases sitting between them. CDR3 protein: CASRPGGGEKLFF. CDR3 DNA sequence: TGTGCCAGCAGACCTGGGGGCGGGGAAAAACTGTTTTTT.

The rearrangement uses TRBV5-1 and TRBJ1-1, with 7 bases that match TRBD1. The CDR3 extends over 15 amino acids. The V gene's germline CDR1 is SGHRS and CDR2 YFSETQ. J was trimmed by 2 bases and V by 5 bases; bases with no gene match: 9. The CDR3 loop is CASRSGQAINTEAFF. The CDR3 DNA sequence: TGCGCCAGCAGAAGTGGACAGGCGATTAACACTGAAGCTTTCTTT.

The chain recombines TRBV19 with TRBJ1-2; D is uncertain. CDR1 is LNHDA, CDR2 SQIVND, per germline (reference sequence). The germline V and J ends were trimmed by 3 bases and 3 bases, with 11 bases remaining between them. This CDR3 region has 14 residues. CDR3 sequence: CASSIPGLYYGYTF. DNA of the CDR3: TGTGCCAGTAGTATCCCCGGGTTATACTATGGCTACACCTTC.

The table lists this clonotype with a few counts. Here the CDR3 reads CSVDDSTGELFF. The CDR3 DNA is TGCAGCGTTGACGACAGCACCGGGGAGCTGTTTTTT. The chain has TRBV29-1 and TRBJ2-2, with a possible D match to TRBD1 (5 bases). This CDR3 region has 12 residues. Trimming stripped 3 bases from V and 4 bases from J, with 6 bases between. In germline, CDR1 is SQVTM, CDR2 ANQGSEA.

The chain links TRBV7-2 to TRBJ1-1; D perhaps matches TRBD1 (5 bases). CDR1 and CDR2 from the germline V gene are SGHTA and FQGNSA. Trimming removed 5 bases at V and 4 bases at J, with 20 bases between. The CDR3 is made up of 16 amino acids. As DNA, the CDR3 is TGTGCCAGCAGCCCGGACATTTCAAAAGGGGTCACTGAAGCTTTCTTT. Translated, it gives CASSPDISKGVTEAFF.

This clonotype occurred a few times. This rearrangement joins TRBV21-1 to TRBJ2-1. TRBV21-1 is a pseudogene. The CDR3 totals 12 residues. DNA of the CDR3: TGTGCCAGCAGCAAGACGGCGAATGAGCAGTTCTTC. Its protein is CASSKTANEQFF.

This sequence joins TRBV6-1 and TRBJ2-3; weak D call: TRBD2 (6 bases). Per the germline V gene, CDR1 is MNHNS and CDR2 is SASEGT. Trimming removed 5 bases from V and 7 bases from J, with 16 bases in between. CDR3 length: 14 amino acids. The CDR3 region has the DNA TGTGCCAGCAGTAGGGCGGGGAGCACTAATACGCAGTATTTT. As protein: CASSRAGSTNTQYF.

This clonotype has just a few counts. This chain links TRBV11-2 with TRBJ2-5; tentative D call: TRBD2 (5 bases). Trimming cost V 1 base and J 3 bases, with 15 bases left between them. This CDR3 comprises 16 residues. Germline V CDR1 and CDR2: SGHAT, FQNNGV. CDR3 nucleotides: TGTGCCAGCAGCTTAGCCGGAGGTTGGGTAAAAGAGACCCAGTACTTC. This gives the protein CASSLAGGWVKETQYF.

This clonotype has a handful of counts. The V and J genes are TRBV29-1 and TRBJ2-1; 12 nucleotides match TRBD2. This CDR3 is built from 17 residues. The junction had 9 bases not matched to a gene; V was cut back by 6 bases and J by 0 bases. From germline, CDR1 is SQVTM and CDR2 ANQGSEA. The CDR3 DNA is TGCAGCGTCGGCGGACTAGCGGGGATGAGCTCCTACAATGAGCAGTTCTTC. Protein: CSVGGLAGMSSYNEQFF.

This clonotype came up a few times. The genes are TRBV6-5 and TRBJ1-1; 8 bases are shared with TRBD1. Trimming took 4 bases from V and 12 from J; bases not matched to a gene: 10. The CDR3 is made up of 13 amino acids. Germline V lookup: CDR1 MNHEY, CDR2 SVGAGI. The CDR3 loop reads CASSSPGQGGTFF. In nucleotides, the CDR3 is TGTGCCAGCAGTTCCCCTGGACAGGGTGGTACTTTCTTT.

This chain joins TRBV29-1 and TRBJ2-1, with 7 bases matching TRBD1. The V segment lost 7 bases and the J segment 7 bases; nucleotides outside the gene matches: 10. CDR1 is SQVTM and CDR2 is ANQGSEA in the germline V gene. This CDR3 comprises 13 residues. DNA for the CDR3: TGCAGCGGCCAGTCACAGGGGCGGAATGAGCAGTTCTTC. It encodes CSGQSQGRNEQFF.

This clonotype was seen a handful of times. This chain uses TRBV5-1 with TRBJ1-2; 12 positions agree with TRBD1. Trimming took 1 base from V and 5 from J; bases not matched to a gene: 6. Germline V CDR1 and CDR2: SGHRS, YFSETQ. This CDR3 region has 16 residues. CDR3 bases: TGCGCCAGCAGCTTGTCCGGGACAGGGGGCGATTATGGCTACACCTTC. Translation: CASSLSGTGGDYGYTF.

This clonotype was detected only a few times. The chain carries TRBV5-1 and TRBJ1-6, with 10 bases aligning to TRBD1. The V and J ends lost 4 bases and 8 bases, in that order; junction bases with no gene match: 3. CDR3 length: 14 amino acids. The germline gives CDR1 SGHRS, CDR2 YFSETQ. The CDR3 reads CASSTGTGDSPLHF. CDR3 DNA: TGCGCCAGCAGCACCGGGACAGGGGATTCACCCCTCCACTTT.